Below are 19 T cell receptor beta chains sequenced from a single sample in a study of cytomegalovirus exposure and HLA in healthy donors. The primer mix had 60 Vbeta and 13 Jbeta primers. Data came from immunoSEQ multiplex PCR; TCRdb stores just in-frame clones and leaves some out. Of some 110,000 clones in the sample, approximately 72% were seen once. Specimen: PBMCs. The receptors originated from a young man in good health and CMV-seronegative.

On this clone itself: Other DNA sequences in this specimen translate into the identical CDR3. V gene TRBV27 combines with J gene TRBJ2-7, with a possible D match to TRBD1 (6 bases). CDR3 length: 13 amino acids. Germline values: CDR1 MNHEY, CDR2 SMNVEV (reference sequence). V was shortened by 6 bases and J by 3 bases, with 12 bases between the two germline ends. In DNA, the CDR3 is TGTGCCAGCAGCCCCGGACAGCTCTACGAGCAGTACTTC. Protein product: CASSPGQLYEQYF.

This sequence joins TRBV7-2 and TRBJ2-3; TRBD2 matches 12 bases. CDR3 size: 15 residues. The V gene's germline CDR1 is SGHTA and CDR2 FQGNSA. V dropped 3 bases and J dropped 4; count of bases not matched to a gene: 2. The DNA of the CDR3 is TGTGCCAGCAGCTTGACTAGCGGGGGTGCAGATACGCAGTATTTT. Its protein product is CASSLTSGGADTQYF.

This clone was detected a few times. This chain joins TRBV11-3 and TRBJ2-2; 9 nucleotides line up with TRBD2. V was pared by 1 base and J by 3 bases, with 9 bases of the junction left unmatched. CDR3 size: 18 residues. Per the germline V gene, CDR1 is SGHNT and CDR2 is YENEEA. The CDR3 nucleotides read TGTGCCAGCAGCTTAGTTAGCGGGAGAATAGGGGACACCGGGGAGCTGTTTTTT. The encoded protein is CASSLVSGRIGDTGELFF.

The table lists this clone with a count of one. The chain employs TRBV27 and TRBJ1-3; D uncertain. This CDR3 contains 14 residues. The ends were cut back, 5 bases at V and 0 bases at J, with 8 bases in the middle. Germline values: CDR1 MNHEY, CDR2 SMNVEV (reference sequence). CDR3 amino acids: CASSPVFSGNTIYF. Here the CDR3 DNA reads TGTGCCAGCAGTCCAGTTTTCTCTGGAAACACCATATATTTT.

The CDR3, as DNA: TGCGCCAGCAGCCAAGTAGATTACTCCGGGACAGGGTTTTATGGCTACACCTTC. Amino acids: CASSQVDYSGTGFYGYTF. The chain uses TRBV4-3 and TRBJ1-2, with 9 bases that match TRBD1. CDR3 size: 18 residues. The V gene end was trimmed by 1 base and the J gene end by 5 bases; junction bases not matched to a gene: 14. CDR1 LGHNA and CDR2 YSLEER come from the germline V gene.

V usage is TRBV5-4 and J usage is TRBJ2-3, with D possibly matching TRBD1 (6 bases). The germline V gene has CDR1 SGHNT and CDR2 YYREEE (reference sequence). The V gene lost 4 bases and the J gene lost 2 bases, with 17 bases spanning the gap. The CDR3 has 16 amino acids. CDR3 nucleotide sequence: TGTGCCAGCAGCGCTGCCAGGGGCGATACCACAGATACGCAGTATTTT. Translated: CASSAARGDTTDTQYF.

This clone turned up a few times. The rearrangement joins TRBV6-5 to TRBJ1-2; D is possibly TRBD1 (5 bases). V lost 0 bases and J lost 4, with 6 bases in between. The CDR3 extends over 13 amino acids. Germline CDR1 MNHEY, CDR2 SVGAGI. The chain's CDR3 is CASSYSTVYGYTF. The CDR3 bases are TGTGCCAGCAGTTACTCGACAGTCTATGGCTACACCTTC.

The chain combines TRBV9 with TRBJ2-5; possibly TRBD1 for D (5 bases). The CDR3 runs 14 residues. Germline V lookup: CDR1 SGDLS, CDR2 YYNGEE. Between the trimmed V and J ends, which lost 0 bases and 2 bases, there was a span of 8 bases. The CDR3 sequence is CASSVGAGQETQYF. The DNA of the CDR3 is TGTGCCAGCAGCGTAGGGGCAGGGCAAGAGACCCAGTACTTC.

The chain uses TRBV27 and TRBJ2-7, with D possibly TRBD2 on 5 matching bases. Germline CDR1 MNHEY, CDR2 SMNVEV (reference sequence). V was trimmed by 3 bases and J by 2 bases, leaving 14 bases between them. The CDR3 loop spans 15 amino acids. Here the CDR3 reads CASSFGEDGPYEQYF. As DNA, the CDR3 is TGTGCCAGCAGTTTCGGGGAAGATGGTCCCTACGAGCAGTACTTC.

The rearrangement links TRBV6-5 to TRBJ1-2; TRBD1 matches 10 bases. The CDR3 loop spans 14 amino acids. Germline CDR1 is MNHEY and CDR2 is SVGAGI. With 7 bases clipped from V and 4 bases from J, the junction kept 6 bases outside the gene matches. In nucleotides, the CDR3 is TGTGCCAGCACCAGGGACAGGGGAGGCTATGGCTACACCTTC. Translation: CASTRDRGGYGYTF.

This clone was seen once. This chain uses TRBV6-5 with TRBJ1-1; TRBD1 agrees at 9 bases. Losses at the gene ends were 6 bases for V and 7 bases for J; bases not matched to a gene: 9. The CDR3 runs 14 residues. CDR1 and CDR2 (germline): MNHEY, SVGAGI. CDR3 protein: CASSYRGQGSEAFF. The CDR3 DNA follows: TGTGCCAGCAGCTACCGAGGACAGGGGAGTGAAGCTTTCTTT.

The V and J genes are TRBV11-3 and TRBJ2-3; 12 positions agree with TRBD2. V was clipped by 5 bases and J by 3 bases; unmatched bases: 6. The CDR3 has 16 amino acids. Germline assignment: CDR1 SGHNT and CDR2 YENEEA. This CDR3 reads CASSPTSGGPTDTQYF. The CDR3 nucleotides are TGTGCCAGCAGCCCGACTAGCGGGGGTCCGACAGATACGCAGTATTTT.

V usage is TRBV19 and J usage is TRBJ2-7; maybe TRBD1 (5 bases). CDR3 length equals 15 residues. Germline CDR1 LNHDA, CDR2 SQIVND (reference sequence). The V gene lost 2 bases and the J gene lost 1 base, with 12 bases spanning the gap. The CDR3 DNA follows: TGTGCCAGTAGTATAAGTCAGGGTGTGTCCTACGAGCAGTACTTC. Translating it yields CASSISQGVSYEQYF.

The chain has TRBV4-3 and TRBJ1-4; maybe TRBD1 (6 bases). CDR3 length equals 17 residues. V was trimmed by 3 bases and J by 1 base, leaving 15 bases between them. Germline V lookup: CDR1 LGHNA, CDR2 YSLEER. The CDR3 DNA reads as TGCGCCAGCAGCCAGGACGGAACAGGGAGAACTAATGAAAAACTGTTTTTT. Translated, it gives CASSQDGTGRTNEKLFF.

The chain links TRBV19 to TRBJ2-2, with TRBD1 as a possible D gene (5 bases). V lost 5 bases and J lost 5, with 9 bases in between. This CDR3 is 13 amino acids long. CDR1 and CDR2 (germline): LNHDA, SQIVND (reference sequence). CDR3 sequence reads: CASSPRQTGELFF. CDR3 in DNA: TGTGCCAGTAGTCCACGACAGACCGGGGAGCTGTTTTTT.

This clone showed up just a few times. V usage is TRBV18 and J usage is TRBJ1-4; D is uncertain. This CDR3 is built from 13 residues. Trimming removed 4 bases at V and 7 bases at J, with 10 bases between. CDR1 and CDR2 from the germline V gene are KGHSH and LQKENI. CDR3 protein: CASSRSRGEKLFF. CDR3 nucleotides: TGTGCCAGCTCACGCTCTAGAGGTGAAAAACTGTTTTTT.

The DNA of the CDR3 is TGTGCCAGCAGCCGAAACCTAGACAATGAGCAGTTCTTC. This sequence encodes CASSRNLDNEQFF. J is TRBJ2-1 and V is TRBV9; D gene ambiguous. This CDR3 is built from 13 residues. V lost 4 bases, J lost 5 bases, and 10 bases lay in between. CDR1 SGDLS and CDR2 YYNGEE come from the germline V gene. Drawing the rest from reference TRBV9 and TRBJ2-1, the complete variable domain is DSGVTQTPKHLITATGQRVTLRCSPRSGDLSVYWYQQSLDQGLQFLIQYYNGEERAKGNILERFSAQQFPDLHSELNLSSLELGDSALYFCASSRNLDNEQFFGPGTRLTVL.

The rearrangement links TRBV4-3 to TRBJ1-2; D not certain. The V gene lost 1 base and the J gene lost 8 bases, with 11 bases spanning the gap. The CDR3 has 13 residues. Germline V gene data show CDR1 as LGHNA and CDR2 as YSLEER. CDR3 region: CASSQALGWGYTF. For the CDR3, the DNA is TGCGCCAGCAGCCAAGCCCTGGGCTGGGGCTACACCTTC.

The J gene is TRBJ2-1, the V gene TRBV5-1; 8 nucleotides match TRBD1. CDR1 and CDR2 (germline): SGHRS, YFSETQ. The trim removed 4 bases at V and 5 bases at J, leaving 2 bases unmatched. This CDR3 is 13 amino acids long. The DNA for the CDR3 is TGCGCCAGCAGCGCGGACAGGGACAATGAGCAGTTCTTC. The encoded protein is CASSADRDNEQFF.